This TCR beta chain was captured in a study of T cells in Graves' hyperthyroidism and ophthalmopathy. Study summary: Peripheral blood was secured at the point of initial diagnosis, before any treatment.

Amplified TCR beta CDR3 regions came from RNA transcripts. TCR CDR3 regions were first amplified by RT-PCR with HTBI primers. TCRdb re-derived calls from the multiplex PCR reads in MiXCR, one entry per CDR3 protein. The data hold about 480,000 distinct CDR3 sequences, with roughly 22% observed a single time. A few counts support this clonotype. Per germline, CDR1 SGHDT and CDR2 YYEEEE. There are 16 residues in the CDR3. V was clipped by 2 bases and J by 5 bases, with 17 bases between them. Ophthalmopathy patients had Clinical Activity Score at least 3, NOSPECS grade at least 4, duration under 3 months. Pregnant or lactating patients were excluded, as were those with uncontrolled infection or other autoimmune disease. Orbital computed tomography and thyroid ultrasound, together with serum TRAb and thyroxine and clinical symptoms, were used for diagnoses.

The sequence was obtained from an older woman with Graves' ophthalmopathy. The material sequenced was blood. The J gene is TRBJ1-3, the V gene TRBV5-6; D uncertain. CDR3 sequence reads: CASSFRPGGSRNTIYF. The DNA of the CDR3 is TGTGCCAGCAGCTTCAGACCAGGCGGGAGTAGAAACACCATATATTTT.